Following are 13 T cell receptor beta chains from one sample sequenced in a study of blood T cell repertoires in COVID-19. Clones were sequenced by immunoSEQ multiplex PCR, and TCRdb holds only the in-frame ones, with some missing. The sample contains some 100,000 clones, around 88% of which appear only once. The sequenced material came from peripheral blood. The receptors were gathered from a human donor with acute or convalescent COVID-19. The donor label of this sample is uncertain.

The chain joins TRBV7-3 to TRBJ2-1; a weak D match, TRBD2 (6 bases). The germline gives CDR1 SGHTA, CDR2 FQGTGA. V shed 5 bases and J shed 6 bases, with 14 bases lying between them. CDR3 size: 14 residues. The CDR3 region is CASSPQDYPNEQFF. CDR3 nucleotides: TGTGCCAGCAGCCCCCAGGACTATCCCAATGAGCAGTTCTTC.

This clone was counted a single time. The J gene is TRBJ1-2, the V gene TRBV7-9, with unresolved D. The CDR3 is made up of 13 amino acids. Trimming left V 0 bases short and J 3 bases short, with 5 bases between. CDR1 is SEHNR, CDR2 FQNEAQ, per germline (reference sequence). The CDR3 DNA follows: TGTGCCAGCAGCTTAGCCCATGACTATGGCTACACCTTC. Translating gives CASSLAHDYGYTF. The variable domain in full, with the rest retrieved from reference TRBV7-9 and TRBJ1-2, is DTGVSQNPRHKITKRGQNVTFRCDPISEHNRLYWYRQTLGQGPEFLTYFQNEAQLEKSRLLSDRFSAERPKGSFSTLEIQRTEQGDSAMYLCASSLAHDYGYTFGSGTRLTVV.

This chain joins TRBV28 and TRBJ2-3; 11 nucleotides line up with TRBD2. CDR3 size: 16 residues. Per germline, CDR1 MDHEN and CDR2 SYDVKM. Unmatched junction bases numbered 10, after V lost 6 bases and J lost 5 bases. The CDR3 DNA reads TGTGCCAGCAGGGGAAGACTAGCGGGATGGGGAGATACGCAGTATTTT. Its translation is CASRGRLAGWGDTQYF.

The CDR3 nucleotides read TGTGCCAGTAGTATAGTTGGACAGCCGAACACTGAAGCTTTCTTT. Its protein is CASSIVGQPNTEAFF. The gene calls are TRBV19 and TRBJ1-1; possibly TRBD1 for D (6 bases). The CDR3 loop spans 15 amino acids. The V gene's germline CDR1 is LNHDA and CDR2 SQIVND (reference sequence). Trimming stripped 1 base from V and 1 base from J, with 10 bases between.

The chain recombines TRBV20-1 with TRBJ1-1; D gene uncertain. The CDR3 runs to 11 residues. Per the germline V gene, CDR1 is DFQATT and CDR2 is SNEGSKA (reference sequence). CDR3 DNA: TGCAAGGCAGGAGGGAACACTGAAGCTTTCTTT. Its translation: CKAGGNTEAFF.

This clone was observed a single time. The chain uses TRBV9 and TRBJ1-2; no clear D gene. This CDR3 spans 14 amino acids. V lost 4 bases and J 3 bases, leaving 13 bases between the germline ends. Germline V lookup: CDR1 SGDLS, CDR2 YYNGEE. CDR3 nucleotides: TGTGCCAGCAGCTTAAGGTACAGTCACTATGGCTACACCTTC. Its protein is CASSLRYSHYGYTF.

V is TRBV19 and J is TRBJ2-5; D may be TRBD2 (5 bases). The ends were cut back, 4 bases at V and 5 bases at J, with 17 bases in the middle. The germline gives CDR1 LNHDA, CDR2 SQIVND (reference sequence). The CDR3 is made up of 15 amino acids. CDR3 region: CASSTVSLAGETQYF. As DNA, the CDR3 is TGTGCCAGTAGTACCGTGAGTCTAGCTGGCGAGACCCAGTACTTC.

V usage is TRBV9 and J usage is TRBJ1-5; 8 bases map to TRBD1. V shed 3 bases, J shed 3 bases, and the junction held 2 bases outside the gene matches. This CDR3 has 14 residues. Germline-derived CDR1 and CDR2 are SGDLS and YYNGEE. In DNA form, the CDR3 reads TGTGCCAGCAGCGCAGGGGGCCTCAATCAGCCCCAGCATTTT. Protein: CASSAGGLNQPQHF.

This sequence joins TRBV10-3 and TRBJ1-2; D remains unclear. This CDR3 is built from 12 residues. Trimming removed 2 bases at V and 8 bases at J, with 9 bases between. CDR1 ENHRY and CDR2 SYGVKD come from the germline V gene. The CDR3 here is CAISETGRGYTF. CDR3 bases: TGTGCCATCAGTGAGACGGGGAGAGGCTACACCTTC.

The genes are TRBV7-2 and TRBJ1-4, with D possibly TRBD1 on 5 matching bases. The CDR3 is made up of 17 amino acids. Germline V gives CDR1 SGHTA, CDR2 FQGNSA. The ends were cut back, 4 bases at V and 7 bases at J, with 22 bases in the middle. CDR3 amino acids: CASSSRRAGRGSEKLFF. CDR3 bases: TGTGCCAGCAGCTCTCGCCGGGCAGGGCGGGGTAGTGAAAAACTGTTTTTT.

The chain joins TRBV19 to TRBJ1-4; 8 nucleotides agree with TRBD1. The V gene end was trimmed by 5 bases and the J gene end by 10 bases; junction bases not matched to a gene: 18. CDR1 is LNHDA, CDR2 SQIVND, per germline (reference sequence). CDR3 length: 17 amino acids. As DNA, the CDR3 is TGTGCCAGTAGTCCCGGACAGGGTATTAAGTCGGCGGGAAAACTGTTTTTT. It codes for CASSPGQGIKSAGKLFF.

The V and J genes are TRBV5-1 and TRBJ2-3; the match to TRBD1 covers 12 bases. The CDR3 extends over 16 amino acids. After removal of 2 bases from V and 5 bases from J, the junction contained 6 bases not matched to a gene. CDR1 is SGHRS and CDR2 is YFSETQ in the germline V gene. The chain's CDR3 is CASSFGTGGDEDTQYF. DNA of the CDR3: TGCGCCAGCAGCTTTGGGACAGGGGGCGACGAAGATACGCAGTATTTT.

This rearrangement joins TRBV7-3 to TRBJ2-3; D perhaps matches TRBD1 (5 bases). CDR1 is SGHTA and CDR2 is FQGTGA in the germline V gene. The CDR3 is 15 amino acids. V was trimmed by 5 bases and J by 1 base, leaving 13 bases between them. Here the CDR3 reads CASSVSGSRTDTQYF. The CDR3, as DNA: TGTGCCAGCAGCGTCTCAGGGTCGCGCACAGATACGCAGTATTTT.